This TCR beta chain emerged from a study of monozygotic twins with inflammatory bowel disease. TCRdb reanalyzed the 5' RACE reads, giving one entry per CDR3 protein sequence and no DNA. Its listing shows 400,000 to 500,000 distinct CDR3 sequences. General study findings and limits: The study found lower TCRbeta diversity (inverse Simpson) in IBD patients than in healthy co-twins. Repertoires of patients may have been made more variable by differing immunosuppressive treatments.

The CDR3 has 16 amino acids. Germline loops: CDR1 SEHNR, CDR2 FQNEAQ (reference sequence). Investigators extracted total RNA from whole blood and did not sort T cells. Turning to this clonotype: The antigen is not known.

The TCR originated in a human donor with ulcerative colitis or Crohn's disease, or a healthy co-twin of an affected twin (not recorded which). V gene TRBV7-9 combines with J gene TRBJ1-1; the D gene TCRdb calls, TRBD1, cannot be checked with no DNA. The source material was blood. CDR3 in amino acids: CASSAGDRGWNTEAFF. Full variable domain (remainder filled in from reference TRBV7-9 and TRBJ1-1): DTGVSQNPRHKITKRGQNVTFRCDPISEHNRLYWYRQTLGQGPEFLTYFQNEAQLEKSRLLSDRFSAERPKGSFSTLEIQRTEQGDSAMYLCASSAGDRGWNTEAFFGQGTRLTVV.